This TCR beta chain was sequenced in a study of beta chain features in type 1 diabetes. Study at large: Across all samples, over 85 million sorted cells were examined.

Expressed TCRB transcripts were sequenced, since all the RNA that had been isolated was reverse transcribed. TCRdb's copy holds only in-frame clones and misses some; the assay was immunoSEQ multiplex PCR. The profile shows hundreds of thousands of clones, around 15% of them singletons. Comments on this clone: Its target is unknown.

Trimming pared 6 bases from V and 2 bases from J, leaving 6 bases between. The CDR3 spans 12 residues. Germline-derived CDR1 and CDR2 are MDHEN and SYDVKM. Study observations and caveats: Type 1 diabetes patients had VDJ junctions that carried fewer insertions and more deletions. TCRB CDR3 length was moderately but significantly reduced in all four CD4+ subsets of Type 1 diabetes patients. PCR might preferentially amplify shorter templates, equally in patients and controls.

The chain uses TRBV28 and TRBJ2-3; D remains unclear. This clonotype was obtained from a man aged 18-30 years with type 1 diabetes. The sample was naive CD4+ T cells from blood. Here the CDR3 reads CASRGATDTQYF. In nucleotides, the CDR3 is TGTGCCAGCAGAGGAGCCACAGATACGCAGTATTTT.